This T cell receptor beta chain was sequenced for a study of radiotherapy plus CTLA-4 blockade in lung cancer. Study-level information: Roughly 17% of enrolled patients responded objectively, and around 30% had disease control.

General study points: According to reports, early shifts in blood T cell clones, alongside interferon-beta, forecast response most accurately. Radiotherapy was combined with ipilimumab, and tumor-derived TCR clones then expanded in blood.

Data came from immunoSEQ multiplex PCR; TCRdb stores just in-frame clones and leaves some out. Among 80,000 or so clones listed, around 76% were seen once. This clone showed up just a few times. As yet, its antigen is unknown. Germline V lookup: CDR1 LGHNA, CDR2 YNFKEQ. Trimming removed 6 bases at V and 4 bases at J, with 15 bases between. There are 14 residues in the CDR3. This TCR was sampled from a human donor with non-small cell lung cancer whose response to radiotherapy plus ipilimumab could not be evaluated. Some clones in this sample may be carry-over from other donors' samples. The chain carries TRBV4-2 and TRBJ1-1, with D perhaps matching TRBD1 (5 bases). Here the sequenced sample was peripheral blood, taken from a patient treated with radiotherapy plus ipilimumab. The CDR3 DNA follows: TGTGCCAGCAGGACCGACAGTGAGTCCACTGAAGCTTTCTTT. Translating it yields CASRTDSESTEAFF.